This passage covers 6 T cell receptor beta chains from one sample sequenced in a study of blood T cell repertoires in COVID-19. Sequencing was performed with immunoSEQ multiplex PCR; in TCRdb, only in-frame clones are kept and a portion is missing. The sample consists of 150,000 to 200,000 clones, roughly 85% of them appearing once. Input material: peripheral blood. The origin of the receptors is a human donor with acute or convalescent COVID-19. The donor label of this sample is uncertain.

The chain couples TRBV27 to TRBJ1-2; the match to TRBD1 covers 12 bases. Losses at the gene ends were 6 bases for V and 3 bases for J; bases not matched to a gene: 8. The CDR3 has 16 amino acids. CDR1 is MNHEY and CDR2 is SMNVEV in the germline V gene (reference sequence). The CDR3 sequence: CASSPGGTGGHYGYTF. The DNA of the CDR3 is TGTGCCAGCAGCCCCGGCGGGACAGGGGGCCACTATGGCTACACCTTC.

The chain employs TRBV2 and TRBJ1-1; weak D call: TRBD1 (5 bases). V was pared by 6 bases and J by 6 bases, with 17 bases between. The germline gives CDR1 SNHLY, CDR2 FYNNEI. CDR3 size: 14 residues. For the CDR3, the DNA is TGTGCCAGCAGGATAGACAGAGGAGAGGCTGAAGCTTTCTTT. This gives the protein CASRIDRGEAEAFF.

This chain links TRBV5-1 with TRBJ2-3, with TRBD1 matching 8 bases. The J segment lost 1 base and the V segment lost 4 bases, leaving 8 bases of the junction unmatched. Per the germline V gene, CDR1 is SGHRS and CDR2 is YFSETQ. The CDR3 runs to 16 residues. DNA for the CDR3: TGCGCCAGCAGCCTAACGGGACAGGAGGGCACAGATACGCAGTATTTT. It yields the protein CASSLTGQEGTDTQYF.

The J gene is TRBJ2-5, the V gene TRBV9; 10 nucleotides align to TRBD2. CDR1 is SGDLS, CDR2 YYNGEE, per germline. V was pared by 7 bases and J by 4 bases, with 10 bases of the junction left unmatched. The CDR3 loop spans 15 amino acids. The CDR3 nucleotides are TGTGCCAGCGCCCTAGCGGGGGAACGGGGAGAGACCCAGTACTTC. Its protein is CASALAGERGETQYF.

The rearrangement uses TRBV6-5 and TRBJ1-2; D remains ambiguous. The CDR3 sequence is 13 residues long. CDR1 is MNHEY, CDR2 SVGAGI, per germline. V was shortened by 6 bases and J by 0 bases, with 8 bases between the two germline ends. CDR3 protein: CASSFLANYGYTF. As DNA, the CDR3 is TGTGCCAGCAGCTTCCTTGCTAACTATGGCTACACCTTC.

This clone was picked up one time. V and J are TRBV4-2 and TRBJ2-6, with D possibly TRBD2 on 6 matching bases. Trimming cost V 3 bases and J 2 bases, with 11 bases left between them. This CDR3 contains 16 residues. Per the germline V gene, CDR1 is LGHNA and CDR2 is YNFKEQ. In nucleotides, the CDR3 is TGTGCCAGCAGCCACTCGACTAGTGCTGGGGCCAACGTCCTGACTTTC. The encoded protein is CASSHSTSAGANVLTF.